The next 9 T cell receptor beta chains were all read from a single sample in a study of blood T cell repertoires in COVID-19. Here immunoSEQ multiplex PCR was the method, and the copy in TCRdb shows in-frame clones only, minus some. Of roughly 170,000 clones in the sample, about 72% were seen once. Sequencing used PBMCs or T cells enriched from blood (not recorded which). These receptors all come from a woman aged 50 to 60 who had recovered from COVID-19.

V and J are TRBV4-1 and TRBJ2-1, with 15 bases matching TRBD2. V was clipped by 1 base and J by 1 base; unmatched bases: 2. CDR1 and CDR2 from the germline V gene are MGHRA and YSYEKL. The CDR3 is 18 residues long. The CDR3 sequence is CASSQGTSGRASYNEQFF. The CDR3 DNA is TGCGCCAGCAGCCAAGGGACTAGCGGGAGGGCATCCTACAATGAGCAGTTCTTC.

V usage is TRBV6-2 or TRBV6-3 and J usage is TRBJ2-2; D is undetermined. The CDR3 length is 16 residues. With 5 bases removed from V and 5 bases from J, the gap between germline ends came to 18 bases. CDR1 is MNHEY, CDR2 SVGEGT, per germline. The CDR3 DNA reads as TGTGCCAGCAGTCCACCGTCCCCCTCTAGTACCGGGGAGCTGTTTTTT. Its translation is CASSPPSPSSTGELFF.

The CDR3 here is CASSRGGSNTGELFF. The DNA for the CDR3 is TGTGCCAGCAGTAGGGGCGGGAGTAACACCGGGGAGCTGTTTTTT. The chain is built from TRBV7-9 and TRBJ2-2; 7 bases fit TRBD2. CDR1 is SEHNR and CDR2 is FQNEAQ in the germline V gene (reference sequence). The ends lost 6 bases at V and 2 bases at J; junction bases unmatched: 6. This CDR3 is 15 amino acids long. The full variable domain, its missing parts supplied by reference TRBV7-9 and TRBJ2-2, is DTGVSQNPRHKITKRGQNVTFRCDPISEHNRLYWYRQTLGQGPEFLTYFQNEAQLEKSRLLSDRFSAERPKGSFSTLEIQRTEQGDSAMYLCASSRGGSNTGELFFGEGSRLTVL.

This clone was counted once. The CDR3 sequence: CASSPIGMGREKLFF. The CDR3 coding sequence is TGTGCCAGCAGCCCAATAGGGATGGGGCGTGAAAAACTGTTTTTT. This chain joins TRBV11-2 and TRBJ1-4, with D possibly TRBD1 on 5 matching bases. The CDR3 runs 15 residues. The V gene's germline CDR1 is SGHAT and CDR2 FQNNGV. V was shortened by 5 bases and J by 7 bases, with 17 bases between the two germline ends.

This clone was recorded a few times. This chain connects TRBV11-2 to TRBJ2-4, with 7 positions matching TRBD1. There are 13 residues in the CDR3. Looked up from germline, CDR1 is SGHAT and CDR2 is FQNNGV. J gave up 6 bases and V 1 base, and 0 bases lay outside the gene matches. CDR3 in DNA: TGTGCCAGCAGCTTAGGACAGGGAAACATTCAGTACTTC. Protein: CASSLGQGNIQYF.

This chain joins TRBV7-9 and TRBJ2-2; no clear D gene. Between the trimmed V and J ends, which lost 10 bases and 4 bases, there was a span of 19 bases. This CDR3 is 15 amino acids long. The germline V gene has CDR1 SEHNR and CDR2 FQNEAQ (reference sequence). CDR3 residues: CATNRVGSVTGELFF. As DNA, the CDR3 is TGTGCCACCAACCGGGTCGGGTCGGTCACCGGGGAGCTGTTTTTT.

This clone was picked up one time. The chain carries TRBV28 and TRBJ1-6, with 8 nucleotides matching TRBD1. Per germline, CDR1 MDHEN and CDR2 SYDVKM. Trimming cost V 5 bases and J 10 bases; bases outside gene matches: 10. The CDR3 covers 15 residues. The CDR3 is CASSPLNRGLSPLHF. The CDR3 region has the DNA TGTGCCAGCAGTCCTTTAAACAGGGGGTTATCACCCCTCCACTTT.

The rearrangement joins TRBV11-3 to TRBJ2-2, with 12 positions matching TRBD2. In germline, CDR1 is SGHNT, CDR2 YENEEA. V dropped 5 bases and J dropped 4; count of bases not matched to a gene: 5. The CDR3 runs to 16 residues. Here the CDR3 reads CASSHRLAGATGELFF. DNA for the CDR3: TGTGCCAGCAGCCATCGACTAGCGGGAGCCACCGGGGAGCTGTTTTTT.

CDR3 amino acids: CASSLMSGAGNEQFF. For the CDR3, the DNA is TGTGCCAGCAGCTTAATGTCAGGGGCTGGCAATGAGCAGTTCTTC. The genes are TRBV11-1 and TRBJ2-1, with TRBD1 as a possible D gene (6 bases). CDR1 is SGHAT and CDR2 is FQDESV in the germline V gene (reference sequence). The CDR3 contains 15 residues. Between the trimmed V and J ends, which lost 2 bases and 6 bases, there was a span of 14 bases.